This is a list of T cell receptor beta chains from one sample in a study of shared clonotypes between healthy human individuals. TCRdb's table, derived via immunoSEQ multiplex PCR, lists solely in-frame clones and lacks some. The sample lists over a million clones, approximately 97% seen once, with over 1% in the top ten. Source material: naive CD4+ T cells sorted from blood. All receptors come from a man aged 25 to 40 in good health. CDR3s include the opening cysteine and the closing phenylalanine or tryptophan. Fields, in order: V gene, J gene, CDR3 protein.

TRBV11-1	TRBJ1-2	CASSWGGQGSGYTF
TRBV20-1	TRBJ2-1	CSAKFNEQFF
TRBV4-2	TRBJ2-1	CASSQRLAGGDHNEQFF
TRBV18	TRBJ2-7	CASSLGQGSYEQYF
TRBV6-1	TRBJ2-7	CASSHGGRYEQYF
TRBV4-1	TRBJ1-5	CASSQVGRTPNQPQHF
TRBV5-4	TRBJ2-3	CASSSWSTDTQYF
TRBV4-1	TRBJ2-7	CASSQDLARGREQYF
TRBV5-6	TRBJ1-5	CASSYTGTNQPQHF
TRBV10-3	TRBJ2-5	CAISESRGYQETQYF
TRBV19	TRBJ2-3	CASRDRATDTQYF
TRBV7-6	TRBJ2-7	CASSLRQGGTYEQYF
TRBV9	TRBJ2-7	CASSVRAGAYEQYF
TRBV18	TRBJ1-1	CASSRQDEAFF
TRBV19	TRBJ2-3	CASRAIPSTDTQYF
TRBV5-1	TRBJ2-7	CASSIGSRAGGQYEQYF
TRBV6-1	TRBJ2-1	CASSEARLGLRNEQFF
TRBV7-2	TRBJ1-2	CASSSGQGLYYGYTF
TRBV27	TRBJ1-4	CASSLGWTTAEKLFF
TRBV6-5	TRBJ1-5	CASSYGQTDQPQHF
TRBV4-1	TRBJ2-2	CASSQTVLGELFF
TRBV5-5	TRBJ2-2	CASSLVTANTGELFF
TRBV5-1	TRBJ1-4	CASSSGTGAEKLFF
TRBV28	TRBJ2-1	CASITPRTSGRWINNEQFF
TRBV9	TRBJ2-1	CASSVDRTYNEQFF
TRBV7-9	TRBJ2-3	CASSLGSGTSTDTQYF
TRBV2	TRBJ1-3	CASSEAGQSSGYTIYF
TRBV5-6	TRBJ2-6	CASSPPLSRVGSGANVLTF
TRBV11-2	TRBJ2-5	CASSPGTGSVFGTQYF
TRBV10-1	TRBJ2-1	CASRAGGDRLFNEQFF
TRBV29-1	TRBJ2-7	CSVTSGTIYEQYF
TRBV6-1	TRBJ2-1	CASKVSGGYNEQFF
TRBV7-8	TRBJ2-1	CASSWLRYNNEQFF
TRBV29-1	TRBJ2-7	CSVTGGTYEQYF
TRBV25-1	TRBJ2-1	CASSGDRVSYNEQFF
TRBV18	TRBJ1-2	CASSPMDGGGYTF
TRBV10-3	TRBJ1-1	CASLGQGRTEAFF
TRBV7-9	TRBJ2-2	CASSLLDPGELFF
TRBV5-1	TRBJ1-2	CASRPTGYGYTF
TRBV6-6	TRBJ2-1	CASSYSSRFSEQFF
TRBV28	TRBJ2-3	CASSSWTGIVADTQYF
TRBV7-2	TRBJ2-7	CASSLGLPRGEQYF
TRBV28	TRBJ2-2	CASSFTILNTGELFF
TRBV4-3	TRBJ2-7	CASSPRTGKYEQYF
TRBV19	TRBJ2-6	CASRTPRDAGANVLTF
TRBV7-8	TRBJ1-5	CASKKGQNSNQPQHF
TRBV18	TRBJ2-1	CASSPRDSSYPGQFF
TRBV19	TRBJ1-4	CASSTGTPGKLFF
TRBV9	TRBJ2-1	CASSVGSGGPVSYNEQFF
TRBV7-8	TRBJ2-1	CASSLIASRGEQFF
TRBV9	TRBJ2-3	CASSVGFTSYGTDTQYF
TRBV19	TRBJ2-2	CASSILGTGELFF
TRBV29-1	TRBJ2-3	CSVEGGGGRTDTQYF
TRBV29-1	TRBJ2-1	CSVLSSSFEQFF